The TCR beta chain described here comes from a study of molecular identifiers for immune sequencing clone quantification. TCRdb re-called the PCR reads with MiXCR, one entry per CDR3 protein. The table lists 40,000 to 50,000 distinct CDR3 sequences, 19% of them singletons. V was trimmed by 7 bases and J by 0 bases, leaving 12 bases between them. Looked up from germline, CDR1 is SQVTM and CDR2 is ANQGSEA. The CDR3 runs to 14 residues. This clonotype was counted many times. The specimen was naive CD8+ T cells from blood, with Jurkat cell RNA spiked in. Described subset: FACS-sorted CD8+CD4-CCR7+CD45RA+ naive T cells. This receptor was taken from a human donor in good health. Some libraries in this study had Jurkat cell RNA spiked in. The rearrangement links TRBV29-1 to TRBJ2-2; D unresolved. The CDR3 DNA follows: TGCAGCGCTGTTTATAACGCGAACACCGGGGAGCTGTTTTTT. The encoded protein is CSAVYNANTGELFF.